What follows is one TCR beta chain and its context. Its antigen remains unknown. The sample belongs to a study of cytomegalovirus exposure and HLA in healthy donors. Germline values: CDR1 MGHRA, CDR2 YSYEKL. V shed 1 base and J shed 4 bases, with 8 bases lying between them. The CDR3 length is 13 residues. Whole-study results and caveats: It was reported that TCR beta sequences correctly inferred the HLA-A and HLA-B alleles for most subjects. Per a prior analysis, the majority of TCR beta V segments were productive roughly 87% or roughly 30% of the time. An analysis that was carried out later associated 15,000 to 20,000 TCR beta sequences with HLA alleles at 0.05 false discovery rate.

The PCR ran on 60 Vbeta and 13 Jbeta primers. Some clones are missing from TCRdb's copy, which holds only in-frame ones; the method was immunoSEQ multiplex PCR. The data hold over 30,000 clones, with about 70% observed a single time. The V call is TRBV4-1, the J call TRBJ2-7; D is unclear. The clonotype originates from a man aged 40-55 years in good health and CMV-seropositive. The source material was PBMCs. The CDR3 is CASSQVASYEQYF. For the CDR3, the DNA is TGCGCCAGCAGCCAAGTGGCTTCTTACGAGCAGTACTTC.